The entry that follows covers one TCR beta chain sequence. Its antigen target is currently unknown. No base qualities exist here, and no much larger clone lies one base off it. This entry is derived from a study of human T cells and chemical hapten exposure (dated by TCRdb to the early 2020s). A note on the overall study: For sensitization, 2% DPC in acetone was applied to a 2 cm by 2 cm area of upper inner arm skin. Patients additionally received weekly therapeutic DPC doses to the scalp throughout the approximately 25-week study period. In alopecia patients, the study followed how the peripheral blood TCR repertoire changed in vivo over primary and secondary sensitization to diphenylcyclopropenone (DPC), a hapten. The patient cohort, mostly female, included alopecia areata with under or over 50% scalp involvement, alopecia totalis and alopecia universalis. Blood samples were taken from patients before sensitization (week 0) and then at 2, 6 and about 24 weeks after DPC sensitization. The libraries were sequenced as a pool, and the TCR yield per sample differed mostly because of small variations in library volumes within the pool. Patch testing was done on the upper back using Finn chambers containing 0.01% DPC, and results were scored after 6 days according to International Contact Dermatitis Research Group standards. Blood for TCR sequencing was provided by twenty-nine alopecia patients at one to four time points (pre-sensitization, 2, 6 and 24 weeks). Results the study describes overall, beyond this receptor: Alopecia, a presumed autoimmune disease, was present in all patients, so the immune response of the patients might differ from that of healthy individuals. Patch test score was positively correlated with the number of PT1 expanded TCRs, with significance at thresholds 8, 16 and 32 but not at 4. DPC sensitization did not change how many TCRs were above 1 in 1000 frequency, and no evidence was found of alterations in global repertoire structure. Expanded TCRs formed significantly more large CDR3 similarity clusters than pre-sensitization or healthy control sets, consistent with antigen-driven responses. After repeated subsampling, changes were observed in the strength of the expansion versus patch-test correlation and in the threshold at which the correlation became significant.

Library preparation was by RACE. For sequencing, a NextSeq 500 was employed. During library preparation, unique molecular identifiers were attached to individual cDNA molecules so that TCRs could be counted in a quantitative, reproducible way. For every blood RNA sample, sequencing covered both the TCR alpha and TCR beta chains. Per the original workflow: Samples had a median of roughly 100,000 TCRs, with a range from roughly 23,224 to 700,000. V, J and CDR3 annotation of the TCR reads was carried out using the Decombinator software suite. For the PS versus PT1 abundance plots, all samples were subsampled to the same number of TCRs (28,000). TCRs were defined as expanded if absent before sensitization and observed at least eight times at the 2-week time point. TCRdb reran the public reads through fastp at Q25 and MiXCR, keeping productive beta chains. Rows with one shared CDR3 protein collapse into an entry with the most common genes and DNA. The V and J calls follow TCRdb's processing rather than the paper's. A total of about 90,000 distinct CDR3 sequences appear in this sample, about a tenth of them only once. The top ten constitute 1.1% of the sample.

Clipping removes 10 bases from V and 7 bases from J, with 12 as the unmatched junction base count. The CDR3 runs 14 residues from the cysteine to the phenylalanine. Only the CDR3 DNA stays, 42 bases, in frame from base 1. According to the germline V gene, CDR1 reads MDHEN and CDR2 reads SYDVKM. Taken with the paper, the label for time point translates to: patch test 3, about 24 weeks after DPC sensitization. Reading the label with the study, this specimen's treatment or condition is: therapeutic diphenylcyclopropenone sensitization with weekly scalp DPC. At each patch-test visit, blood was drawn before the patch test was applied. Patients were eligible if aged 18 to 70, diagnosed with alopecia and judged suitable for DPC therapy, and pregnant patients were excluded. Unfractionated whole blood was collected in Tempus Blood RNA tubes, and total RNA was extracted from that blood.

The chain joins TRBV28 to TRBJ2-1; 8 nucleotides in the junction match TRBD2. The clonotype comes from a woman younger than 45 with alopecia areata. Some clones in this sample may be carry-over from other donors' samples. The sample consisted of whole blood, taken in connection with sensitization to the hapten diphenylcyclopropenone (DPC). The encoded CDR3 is CATGTAGVVNEQFF. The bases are TGTGCCACCGGAACAGCGGGAGTTGTGAATGAGCAGTTCTTC. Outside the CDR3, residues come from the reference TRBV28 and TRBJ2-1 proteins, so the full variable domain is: DVKVTQSSRYLVKRTGEKVFLECVQDMDHENMFWYRQDPGLGLRLIYFSYDVKMKEKGDIPEGYSVSREKKERFSLILESASTNQTSMYLCATGTAGVVNEQFFGPGTRLTVL.